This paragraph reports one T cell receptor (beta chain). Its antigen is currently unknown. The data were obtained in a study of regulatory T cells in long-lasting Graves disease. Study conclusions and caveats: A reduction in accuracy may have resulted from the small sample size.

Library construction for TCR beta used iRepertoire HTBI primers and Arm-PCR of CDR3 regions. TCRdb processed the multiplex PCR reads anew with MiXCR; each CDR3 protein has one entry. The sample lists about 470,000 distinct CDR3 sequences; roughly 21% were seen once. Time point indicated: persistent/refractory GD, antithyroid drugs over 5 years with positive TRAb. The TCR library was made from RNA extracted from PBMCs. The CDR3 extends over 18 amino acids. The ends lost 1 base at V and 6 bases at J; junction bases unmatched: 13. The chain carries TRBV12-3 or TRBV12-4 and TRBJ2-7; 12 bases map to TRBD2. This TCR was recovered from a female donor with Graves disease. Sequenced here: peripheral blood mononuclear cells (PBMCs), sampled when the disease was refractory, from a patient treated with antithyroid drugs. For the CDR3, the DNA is TGTGCCAGCAGTTTAGAGGACAGGTGGACTAGCGGGGATCCCGAGCAGTACTTC. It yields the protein CASSLEDRWTSGDPEQYF.